The next 19 T cell receptor beta chains were all read from a single sample in a study of sequential checkpoint blockade in melanoma. Treatment specified: randomized to nivolumab then ipilimumab (arm A) or the reverse (arm B). The repertoire was sequenced with immunoSEQ multiplex PCR; TCRdb's copy has only in-frame clones and lacks some. The table includes approximately 40,000 clones, just over 85% detected once. This material consisted of CD8+ T cells sorted from blood (inferred from file names), taken from a patient given nivolumab and ipilimumab in sequence. All receptors come from a human donor with melanoma.

V is TRBV6-6 and J is TRBJ1-5; D is possibly TRBD1 (6 bases). Trimming removed 4 bases from V and 7 bases from J, with 17 bases in between. Germline V lookup: CDR1 MNHNY, CDR2 SVGAGI (reference sequence). This CDR3 spans 15 amino acids. CDR3 bases: TGTGCCAGCAGTTTGGGGGCGGTCAATCAGCAGCCCCAGCATTTT. This translates into CASSLGAVNQQPQHF.

This chain uses TRBV27 with TRBJ2-7; possible D gene TRBD2, 6 bases. The germline gives CDR1 MNHEY, CDR2 SMNVEV (reference sequence). V dropped 5 bases and J dropped 2 bases, with 19 bases sitting between them. This CDR3 has 16 amino acids. In DNA, the CDR3 is TGTGCCAGCAGTCTTAGCGGAGGCCTTTTTACCTACGAGCAGTACTTC. Protein product: CASSLSGGLFTYEQYF.

J is TRBJ2-1 and V is TRBV6-5, with 9 bases matching TRBD1. V was clipped by 0 bases and J by 5 bases; unmatched bases: 5. The CDR3 runs to 16 residues. The germline gives CDR1 MNHEY, CDR2 SVGAGI. For the CDR3, the DNA is TGTGCCAGCAGTTACTCGTCACAGGGGGCTGACAATGAGCAGTTCTTC. Translating gives CASSYSSQGADNEQFF.

With regard to this clone: The junction and the germline gene differ at one end; a read error may be behind it. The chain links TRBV7-7 to TRBJ2-5; TRBD2 is a possible D gene (6 bases). Germline-derived CDR1 and CDR2 are SSHAT and FNYEAQ (reference sequence). CDR3 length: 17 amino acids. The CDR3 DNA reads TGTGCTAGCAGCTTAGCCGAGCAGCGGGTGGGACAAGAGACCCAGTACTTC. This codes for CASSLAEQRVGQETQYF.

The chain combines TRBV27 with TRBJ1-2; D is ambiguous. The ends were cut back, 7 bases at V and 3 bases at J, with 9 bases in the middle. The germline V gene encodes CDR1 MNHEY and CDR2 SMNVEV (reference sequence). The CDR3 length is 12 residues. The chain's CDR3 is CASMTLDYGYTF. The CDR3, as DNA: TGTGCCAGCATGACACTAGACTATGGCTACACCTTC.

The chain carries TRBV9 and TRBJ1-5; D not certain. Deletions cut 0 bases from V and 4 bases from J, with 8 bases between. CDR1 and CDR2 (germline): SGDLS, YYNGEE. This CDR3 has 14 residues. CDR3 in DNA: TGTGCCAGCAGCGTAGGGGCAGAGAATCAGCCCCAGCATTTT. This codes for CASSVGAENQPQHF.

The V call is TRBV9, the J call TRBJ1-3, with no clear D. Per germline, CDR1 SGDLS and CDR2 YYNGEE. Between the trimmed V and J ends, which lost 3 bases and 0 bases, there was a span of 10 bases. The CDR3 totals 15 residues. The CDR3 bases are TGTGCCAGCAGCGCCGAGGGTTTCTCTGGAAACACCATATATTTT. Amino acid sequence: CASSAEGFSGNTIYF.

This chain connects TRBV4-2 to TRBJ2-7; 11 bases match TRBD1. The V segment lost 3 bases and the J segment 4 bases; nucleotides outside the gene matches: 5. CDR3 size: 15 residues. Germline V lookup: CDR1 LGHNA, CDR2 YNFKEQ. The CDR3 coding sequence is TGTGCCAGCAGCCACCTAGGACAGGGGGCTTACGAGCAGTACTTC. It specifies CASSHLGQGAYEQYF.

The gene calls are TRBV30 and TRBJ1-2; D call uncertain. V lost 2 bases and J 3 bases, leaving 13 bases between the germline ends. The CDR3 is 14 amino acids. Germline loops: CDR1 GTSNPN, CDR2 SVGIG (reference sequence). This CDR3 is CAWSSPGSHYGYTF. In DNA, the CDR3 is TGTGCCTGGAGTTCGCCCGGGAGTCACTATGGCTACACCTTC.

This chain connects TRBV28 to TRBJ1-1; 8 nucleotides agree with TRBD1. The CDR3 is 12 amino acids. Per germline, CDR1 MDHEN and CDR2 SYDVKM. Trimming cost V 3 bases and J 8 bases; bases outside gene matches: 2. CDR3 residues: CASSLDRVEAFF. CDR3 sequence (DNA): TGTGCCAGCAGTTTGGACAGGGTGGAAGCTTTCTTT.

The chain carries TRBV14 and TRBJ2-5; 7 positions match TRBD2. Germline trimming cut 1 base from V and 1 base from J; bases unmatched to any gene: 3. The CDR3 runs to 15 residues. CDR1 and CDR2 (germline): SGHDN, FVKESK. CDR3 protein: CASSQAAGSQETQYF. The CDR3 bases are TGTGCCAGCAGCCAAGCAGCGGGGAGCCAAGAGACCCAGTACTTC. The full variable domain, in which reference TRBV14 and TRBJ2-5 provide the parts outside the CDR3, is EAGVTQFPSHSVIEKGQTVTLRCDPISGHDNLYWYRRVMGKEIKFLLHFVKESKQDESGMPNNRFLAERTGGTYSTLKVQPAELEDSGVYFCASSQAAGSQETQYFGPGTRLLVL.

The genes are TRBV11-2 and TRBJ2-1; the match to TRBD1 covers 8 bases. The V and J ends lost 5 bases and 4 bases, in that order; junction bases with no gene match: 13. Germline V lookup: CDR1 SGHAT, CDR2 FQNNGV. This CDR3 is 17 amino acids long. CDR3 nucleotides: TGTGCCAGCAGCACGGACAGGGTTTATTATTCTTACAATGAGCAGTTCTTC. Protein: CASSTDRVYYSYNEQFF.

The chain uses TRBV10-3 and TRBJ1-5; TRBD1 might be the D (5 bases). Germline V CDR1 and CDR2: ENHRY, SYGVKD. V lost 0 bases, J lost 5 bases, and 11 bases lay in between. The CDR3 covers 15 residues. CDR3 nucleotide sequence: TGTGCCATCAGTGAGTCGGGGCAAGATCATCAGCCCCAGCATTTT. It translates to CAISESGQDHQPQHF.

This sequence joins TRBV5-1 and TRBJ1-1; D is perhaps TRBD1 (6 bases). Trimming pared 0 bases from V and 7 bases from J, leaving 13 bases between. Germline CDR1 SGHRS, CDR2 YFSETQ. This CDR3 spans 14 amino acids. CDR3 nucleotide sequence: TGCGCCAGCAGCTTGGCCACAGGGTACGGTGAAGCTTTCTTT. This translates into CASSLATGYGEAFF.

CDR3 region: CAISGILSSGRPEQYF. CDR3 sequence (DNA): TGTGCCATCAGTGGTATCCTATCTAGCGGGAGGCCCGAGCAGTACTTC. The chain carries TRBV10-3 and TRBJ2-7; 11 bases are a match to TRBD2. Germline values: CDR1 ENHRY, CDR2 SYGVKD. Trimming took 4 bases from V and 6 from J; bases not matched to a gene: 11. CDR3 length: 16 amino acids.

CDR3 sequence: CASSSPGQGADGYTF. CDR3 DNA: TGTGCCAGCAGCTCACCGGGACAGGGGGCCGATGGCTACACCTTC. The J gene is TRBJ1-2, the V gene TRBV7-9; TRBD1 agrees at 12 bases. The CDR3 runs to 15 residues. Germline CDR1 and CDR2: SEHNR and FQNEAQ (reference sequence). Losses at the gene ends were 4 bases for V and 6 bases for J; bases not matched to a gene: 6.

This chain connects TRBV7-9 to TRBJ1-2, with 11 bases lining up with TRBD1. V lost 5 bases, J lost 5 bases, and 10 bases stayed unmatched. This CDR3 is 16 amino acids long. Per the germline V gene, CDR1 is SEHNR and CDR2 is FQNEAQ (reference sequence). CDR3 in DNA: TGTGCCAGCAGCCACTCCGGGACAGGGGGACTATATGGCTACACCTTC. It yields the protein CASSHSGTGGLYGYTF.

V usage is TRBV28 and J usage is TRBJ2-7; 8 bases map to TRBD1. Losses at the gene ends were 3 bases for V and 0 bases for J; bases not matched to a gene: 4. The V gene's germline CDR1 is MDHEN and CDR2 SYDVKM. The CDR3 has 15 amino acids. CDR3 region: CASSFRGLSSYEQYV. CDR3 DNA sequence: TGTGCCAGCAGTTTCAGGGGGCTAAGCTCCTACGAGCAGTACGTC.

This clone was recorded once. This rearrangement joins TRBV28 to TRBJ2-6, with D unclear. Germline CDR1 reads MDHEN; CDR2 reads SYDVKM. This CDR3 has 15 amino acids. The V end was cut by 3 bases, the J end by 0 bases, with 6 bases between. The CDR3 region has the DNA TGTGCCAGCAGTTTGGCTCTCTCTGGGGCCAACGTCCTGACTTTC. Its protein is CASSLALSGANVLTF. Full variable domain (remainder filled in from reference TRBV28 and TRBJ2-6): DVKVTQSSRYLVKRTGEKVFLECVQDMDHENMFWYRQDPGLGLRLIYFSYDVKMKEKGDIPEGYSVSREKKERFSLILESASTNQTSMYLCASSLALSGANVLTFGAGSRLTVL.